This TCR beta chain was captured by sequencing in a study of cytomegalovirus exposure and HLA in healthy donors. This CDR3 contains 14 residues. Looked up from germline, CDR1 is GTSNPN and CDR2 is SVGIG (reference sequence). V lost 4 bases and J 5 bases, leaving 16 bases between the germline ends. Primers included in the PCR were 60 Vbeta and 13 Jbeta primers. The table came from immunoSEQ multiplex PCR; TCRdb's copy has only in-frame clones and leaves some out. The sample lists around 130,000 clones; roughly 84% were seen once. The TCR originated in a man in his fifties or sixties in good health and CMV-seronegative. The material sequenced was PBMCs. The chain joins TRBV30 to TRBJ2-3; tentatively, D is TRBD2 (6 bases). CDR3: CAWTGTLARDTQYF. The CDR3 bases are TGTGCCTGGACCGGGACTCTGGCGAGAGATACGCAGTATTTT.